The clone carrying this T cell receptor beta chain was counted a single time. This sample was included in a study of blood T cell repertoires in COVID-19. Study information: T cells, B-cell-depleted T cells, or PBMCs supplied cDNA or gDNA.

Per the authors' pipeline: Scientists estimated how many nucleated cells there were by amplifying reference gene primers. This table comes from immunoSEQ multiplex PCR, and its TCRdb copy is limited to in-frame clones, with some not included. D and trimming come from the DNA, and the V and J calls and clone size come from that table. The sample lists around 300,000 clones, approximately 88% occurring once. Looked up from germline, CDR1 is ENHRY and CDR2 is SYGVKD. The V and J ends lost 4 bases and 8 bases, in that order; junction bases with no gene match: 2. CDR3 size: 13 residues. The material sequenced was peripheral blood. The chain combines TRBV10-3 with TRBJ1-4; 9 bases are a match to TRBD1. The sequence came from a man aged 50 to 59 with acute or convalescent COVID-19. The CDR3 loop is CAISGTGEEKLFF. The CDR3 DNA follows: TGTGCCATCAGTGGGACAGGGGAAGAAAAACTGTTTTTT.